This TCR beta chain comes out of a study of T cell responses to AZD1222 COVID-19 vaccine. Whole-study results and caveats: Spike-specific TCR breadth and depth rose after two AZD1222 doses. White British ancestry dominated among donors, who included more females, and clonal diversity was possibly underestimated.

Pooled in the analysis were second doses at about 4 or about 12 weeks. TCRdb's copy holds only in-frame clones and misses some; the assay was immunoSEQ multiplex PCR. The table has 95,000 to 150,000 clones, about 92% seen once. Details on this clone: The antigen remains undetermined.

The clonotype originates from an adult who received the AZD1222 COVID-19 vaccine. Sample: peripheral blood, taken 28 days after the second AZD1222 dose.

CDR3 loop: CASLGGNTGELFF. In nucleotides, the CDR3 is TGTGCCAGCCTGGGGGGGAACACCGGGGAGCTGTTTTTT. The chain combines TRBV12-3 or TRBV12-4 with TRBJ2-2; TRBD2 might be the D (6 bases). The length of the CDR3 is 13 residues. V gave up 8 bases and J gave up 1 base, with 8 bases separating them.